This T cell receptor (beta chain) was documented in a study of cytomegalovirus exposure and HLA in healthy donors. Study-wide findings and caveats: Highest at DRB1 and lowest at HLA-C, TCR association rates differed among HLA loci in a later analysis. As was reported, the classifier diagnosed cytomegalovirus status with high specificity and sensitivity. Clonal expansion, a later analysis showed, was greater in HLA-associated TCR beta chains than in equally common others. Being productive about 87% or about 30% of the time was typical of most TCR beta V segments in an earlier analysis.

Use of 60 Vbeta and 13 Jbeta primers characterized the PCR. Generated by immunoSEQ multiplex PCR, the TCRdb table keeps only in-frame clones and is missing some. This sample has around 190,000 clones, with 75% to 90% found just once. As concerns this clone: Antigen specificity is unknown.

Germline CDR1 is LNHDA and CDR2 is SQIVND (reference sequence). V lost 7 bases and J lost 0, with 24 bases in between. This CDR3 has 19 residues. V usage is TRBV19 and J usage is TRBJ2-2; possibly TRBD2 for D (7 bases). The sample comprised PBMCs. This receptor was identified in a woman aged 30 to 39 in good health and CMV-seronegative. This chain's CDR3 is CASIPRAGADPTNTGELFF. CDR3 in DNA: TGTGCCAGTATCCCCCGGGCGGGGGCGGACCCAACGAACACCGGGGAGCTGTTTTTT.